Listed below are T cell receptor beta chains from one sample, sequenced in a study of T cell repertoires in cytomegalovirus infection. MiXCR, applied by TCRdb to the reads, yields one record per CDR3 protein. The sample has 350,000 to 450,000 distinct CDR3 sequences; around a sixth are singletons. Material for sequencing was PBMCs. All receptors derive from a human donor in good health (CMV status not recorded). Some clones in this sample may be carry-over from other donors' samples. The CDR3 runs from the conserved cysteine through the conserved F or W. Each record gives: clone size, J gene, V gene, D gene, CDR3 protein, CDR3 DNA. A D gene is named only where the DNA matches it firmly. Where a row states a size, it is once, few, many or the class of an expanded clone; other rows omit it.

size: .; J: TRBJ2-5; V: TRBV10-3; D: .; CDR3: CAISEMRQEETQYF; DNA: TGTGCCATCAGTGAAATGAGACAGGAGGAGACCCAGTACTTC
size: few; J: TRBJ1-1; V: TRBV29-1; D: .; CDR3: CSVSGGRGTEAFF; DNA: TGCAGCGTTTCGGGGGGGCGTGGAACTGAAGCTTTCTTT
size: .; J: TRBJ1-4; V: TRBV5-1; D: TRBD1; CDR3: CASSADRVNEKLFF; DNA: TGCGCCAGCAGCGCGGACAGGGTAAACGAAAAACTGTTTTTT
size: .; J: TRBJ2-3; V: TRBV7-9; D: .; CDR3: CASGGFSMRDTQYF; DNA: TGTGCCAGCGGCGGGTTCTCGATGAGGGATACGCAGTATTTT
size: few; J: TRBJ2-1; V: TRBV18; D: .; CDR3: CASSPRLGDEQFF; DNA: TGTGCCAGCTCACCACGCCTGGGCGATGAGCAGTTCTTC
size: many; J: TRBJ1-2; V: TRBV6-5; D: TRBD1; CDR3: CASSRDRGFPGYGYTF; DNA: TGTGCCAGCAGCCGGGACAGGGGGTTCCCGGGGTATGGCTACACCTTC
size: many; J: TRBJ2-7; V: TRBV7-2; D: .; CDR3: CASSQLTANFWEQYF; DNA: TGTGCCAGCAGCCAACTGACCGCCAACTTTTGGGAGCAGTACTTC
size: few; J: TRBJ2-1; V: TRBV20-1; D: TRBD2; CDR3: CSAMTSGRSNEQFF; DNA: TGCAGTGCTATGACTAGCGGGAGGTCTAATGAGCAGTTCTTC
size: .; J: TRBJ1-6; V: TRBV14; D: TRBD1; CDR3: CASSQQTGYNSPLHF; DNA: TGTGCCAGCAGCCAGCAGACAGGGTATAATTCACCCCTCCACTTT
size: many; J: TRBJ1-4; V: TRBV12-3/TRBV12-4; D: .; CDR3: CASSPTPGTWEKLFF; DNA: TGTGCCAGCAGCCCCACGCCGGGCACCTGGGAAAAACTGTTTTTT
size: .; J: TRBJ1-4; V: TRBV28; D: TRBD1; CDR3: CASRVGQGEKLFF; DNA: TGTGCCAGCAGAGTGGGACAGGGCGAAAAACTGTTTTTT
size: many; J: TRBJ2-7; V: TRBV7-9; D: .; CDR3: CASSPGGEQYF; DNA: TGTGCCAGCAGCCCCGGTGGCGAGCAGTACTTC
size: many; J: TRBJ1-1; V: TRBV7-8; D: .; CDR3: CASSFLAFEGLNTEAFF; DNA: TGTGCCAGCAGCTTCTTGGCGTTTGAGGGATTGAACACTGAAGCTTTCTTT
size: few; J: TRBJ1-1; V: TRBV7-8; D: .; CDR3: CASSLSVLRGEAFF; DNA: TGTGCCAGCAGCTTAAGCGTCTTGAGGGGTGAAGCTTTCTTT
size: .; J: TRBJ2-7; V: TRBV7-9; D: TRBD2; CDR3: CASKPAGGLGYEQYF; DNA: TGTGCCAGCAAACCAGCGGGAGGGCTCGGCTACGAGCAGTACTTC
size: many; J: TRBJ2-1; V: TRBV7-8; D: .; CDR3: CASSFMDRGSHNEQFF; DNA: TGTGCCAGCAGCTTCATGGACCGGGGGTCACACAATGAGCAGTTCTTC
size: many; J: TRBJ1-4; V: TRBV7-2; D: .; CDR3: CASSLAGWSTNEKLFF; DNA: TGTGCCAGCAGCTTAGCGGGATGGTCAACTAATGAAAAACTGTTTTTT
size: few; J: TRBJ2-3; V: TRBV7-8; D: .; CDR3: CASSLRRISTDTQYF; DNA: TGTGCCAGCAGCTTACGACGTATTAGCACAGATACGCAGTATTTT
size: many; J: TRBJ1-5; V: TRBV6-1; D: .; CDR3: CASNDFGSRNQPQHF; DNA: TGTGCCAGCAACGATTTCGGGTCGCGCAATCAGCCCCAGCATTTT
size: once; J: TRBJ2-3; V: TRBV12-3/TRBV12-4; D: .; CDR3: CASTPSVNTDTQYF; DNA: TGTGCCAGCACTCCTAGCGTGAACACAGATACGCAGTATTTT
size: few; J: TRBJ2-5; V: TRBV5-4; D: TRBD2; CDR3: CASSSPREGVETQYF; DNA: TGTGCCAGCAGCTCCCCTCGGGAGGGTGTGGAGACCCAGTACTTC
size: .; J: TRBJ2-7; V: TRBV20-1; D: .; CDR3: CSARRHPPKYEQYF; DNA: TGCAGTGCTAGAAGACACCCCCCTAAATACGAGCAGTACTTC
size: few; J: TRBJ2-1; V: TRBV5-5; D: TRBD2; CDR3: CASSFRAGGGDYNEQFF; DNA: TGTGCCAGCAGCTTCCGAGCGGGAGGGGGGGACTACAATGAGCAGTTCTTC
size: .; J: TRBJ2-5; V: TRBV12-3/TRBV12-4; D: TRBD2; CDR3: CASSLGTSGGAETQYF; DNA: TGTGCCAGCAGTTTAGGGACTAGCGGGGGCGCAGAGACCCAGTACTTC
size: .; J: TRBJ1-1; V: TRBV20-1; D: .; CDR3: CSARSPLGTEAFF; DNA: TGCAGTGCTAGAAGTCCCTTGGGCACTGAAGCTTTCTTT
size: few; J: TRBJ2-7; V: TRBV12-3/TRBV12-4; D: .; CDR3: CASSFAWEQYF; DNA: TGTGCCAGCAGTTTCGCTTGGGAGCAGTACTTC
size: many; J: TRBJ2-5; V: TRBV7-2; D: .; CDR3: CASSGDHQETQYF; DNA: TGTGCCAGCAGTGGGGATCACCAAGAGACCCAGTACTTC
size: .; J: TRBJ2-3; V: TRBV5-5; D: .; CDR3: CASSLVRSAGLDTQYF; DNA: TGTGCCAGCAGCTTGGTAAGGTCCGCCGGGCTAGATACGCAGTATTTT
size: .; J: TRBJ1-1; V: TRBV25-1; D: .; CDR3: CASRKKGGTEAFF; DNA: TGTGCCAGCAGGAAAAAGGGGGGAACTGAAGCTTTCTTT
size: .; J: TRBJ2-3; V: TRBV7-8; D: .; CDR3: CASSSGIGTDTQYF; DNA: TGTGCCAGCAGCTCAGGGATCGGCACAGATACGCAGTATTTT
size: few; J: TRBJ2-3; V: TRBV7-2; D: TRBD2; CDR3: CAARAGATDTQYF; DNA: TGTGCCGCCCGGGCGGGAGCCACAGATACGCAGTATTTT
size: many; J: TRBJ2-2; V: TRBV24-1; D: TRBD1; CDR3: CATSDPDRGENTGELFF; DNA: TGTGCCACCAGTGATCCCGACAGGGGAGAGAACACCGGGGAGCTGTTTTTT
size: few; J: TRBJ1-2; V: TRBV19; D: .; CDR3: CASKAYVGYTF; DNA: TGTGCCAGTAAAGCTTACGTTGGCTACACCTTC
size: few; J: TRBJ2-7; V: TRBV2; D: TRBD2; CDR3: CASSSSGGETYEQYF; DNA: TGTGCCAGCAGTTCTAGCGGGGGGGAAACCTACGAGCAGTACTTC
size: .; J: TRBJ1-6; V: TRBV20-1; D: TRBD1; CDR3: CSASRGDSHNSPLHF; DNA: TGCAGTGCTAGCCGCGGGGACAGCCATAATTCACCCCTCCACTTT
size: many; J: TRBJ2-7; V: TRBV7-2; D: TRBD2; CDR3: CASSLGHGTNYEQYF; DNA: TGTGCCAGCAGCTTAGGCCACGGGACTAACTACGAGCAGTACTTC
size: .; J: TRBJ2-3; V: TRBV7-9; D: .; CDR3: CASSFFEADTQYF; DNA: TGTGCCAGCAGCTTTTTCGAAGCAGATACGCAGTATTTT
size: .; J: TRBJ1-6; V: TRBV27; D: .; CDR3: CASSLYGANPSPLHF; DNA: TGTGCCAGCAGCCTATACGGGGCCAACCCTTCACCCCTCCACTTT
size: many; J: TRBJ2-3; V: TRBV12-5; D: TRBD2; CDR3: CASGLMWTSGGKWSTDTQYF; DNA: TGTGCTAGTGGTTTGATGTGGACTAGCGGGGGGAAGTGGTCTACAGATACGCAGTATTTT
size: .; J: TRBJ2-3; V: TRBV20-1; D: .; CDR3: CSANFISTDTQYF; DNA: TGCAGTGCTAATTTCATAAGCACAGATACGCAGTATTTT
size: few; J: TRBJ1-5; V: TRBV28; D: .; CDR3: CASTTNRAGNQPQHF; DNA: TGTGCCAGCACCACCAACAGGGCAGGCAATCAGCCCCAGCATTTT
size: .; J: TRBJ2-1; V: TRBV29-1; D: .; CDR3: CSVEDKAREQFF; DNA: TGCAGCGTTGAAGATAAAGCACGCGAGCAGTTCTTC
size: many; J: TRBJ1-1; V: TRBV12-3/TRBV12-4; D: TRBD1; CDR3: CASSQGASEAFF; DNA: TGTGCCAGCAGTCAGGGGGCTAGTGAAGCTTTCTTT
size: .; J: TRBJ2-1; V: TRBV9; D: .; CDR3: CASSAGTTQFF; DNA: TGTGCCAGCAGCGCCGGGACCACGCAGTTCTTC
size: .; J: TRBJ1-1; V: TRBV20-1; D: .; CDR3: CSAPRGGAENTEAFF; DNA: TGCAGTGCCCCACGCGGGGGCGCAGAGAACACTGAAGCTTTCTTT
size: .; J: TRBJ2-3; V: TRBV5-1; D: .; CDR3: CASSPFSGEGFLTDTQYF; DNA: TGCGCCAGCAGCCCTTTTTCGGGGGAAGGCTTTCTCACAGATACGCAGTATTTT
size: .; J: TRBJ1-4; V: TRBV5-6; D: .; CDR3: CASSDLQAGEKLFF; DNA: TGTGCCAGCAGCGACCTACAGGCCGGGGAAAAACTGTTTTTT
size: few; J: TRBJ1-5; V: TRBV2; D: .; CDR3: CASSEGGFQPQHF; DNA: TGTGCCAGCAGTGAGGGAGGTTTTCAGCCCCAGCATTTT
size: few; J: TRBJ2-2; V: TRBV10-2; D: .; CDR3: CASSDPEDSVGELFF; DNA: TGCGCCAGCAGTGACCCAGAAGACTCGGTCGGGGAGCTGTTTTTT
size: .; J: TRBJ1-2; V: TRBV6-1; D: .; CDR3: CASSESHGYTF; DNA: TGTGCCAGCAGTGAATCGCATGGCTACACCTTC
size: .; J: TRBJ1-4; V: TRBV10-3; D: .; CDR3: CASLWEKLFF; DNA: TGTGCCTCCCTCTGGGAAAAACTGTTTTTT
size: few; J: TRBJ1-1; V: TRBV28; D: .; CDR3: CASRQGMNTEAFF; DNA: TGTGCCAGCAGGCAGGGCATGAACACTGAAGCTTTCTTT
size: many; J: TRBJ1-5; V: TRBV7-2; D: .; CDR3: CASSPREGRGNQPQHF; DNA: TGTGCCAGCAGCCCCCGGGAGGGAAGAGGCAATCAGCCCCAGCATTTT
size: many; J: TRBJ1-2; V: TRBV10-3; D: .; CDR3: CAISQNRAGYTF; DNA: TGTGCCATCAGCCAAAACAGGGCTGGCTACACCTTC
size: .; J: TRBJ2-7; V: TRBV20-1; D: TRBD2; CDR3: CSGSRTSDSYEQYF; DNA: TGCAGTGGCTCCCGGACTAGCGACTCCTACGAGCAGTACTTC
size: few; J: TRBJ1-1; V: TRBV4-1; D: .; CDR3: CASSHLGRQNTEAFF; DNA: TGCGCCAGCAGCCACCTGGGACGGCAGAACACTGAAGCTTTCTTT
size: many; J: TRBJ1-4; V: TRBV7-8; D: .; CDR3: CASSLGSGEKEKLFF; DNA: TGTGCCAGCAGCTTAGGATCTGGGGAAAAAGAAAAACTGTTTTTT